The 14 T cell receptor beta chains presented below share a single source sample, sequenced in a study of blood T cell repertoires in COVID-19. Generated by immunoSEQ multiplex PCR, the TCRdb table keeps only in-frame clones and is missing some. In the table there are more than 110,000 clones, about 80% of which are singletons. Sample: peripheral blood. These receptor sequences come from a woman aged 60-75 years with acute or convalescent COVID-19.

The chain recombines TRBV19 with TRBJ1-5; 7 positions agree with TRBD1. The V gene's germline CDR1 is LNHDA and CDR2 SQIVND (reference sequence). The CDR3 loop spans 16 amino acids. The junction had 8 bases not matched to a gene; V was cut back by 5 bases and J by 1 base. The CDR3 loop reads CASSATGQRSNQPQHF. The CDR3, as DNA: TGTGCCAGTAGTGCCACGGGACAGCGCAGCAATCAGCCCCAGCATTTT.

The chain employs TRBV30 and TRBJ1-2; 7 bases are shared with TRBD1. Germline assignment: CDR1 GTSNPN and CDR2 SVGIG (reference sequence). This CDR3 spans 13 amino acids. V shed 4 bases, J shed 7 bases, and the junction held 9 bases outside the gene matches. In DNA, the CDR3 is TGTGCCTGGAAGAGCCAGGGGGTCTTTGGCTACACCTTC. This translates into CAWKSQGVFGYTF.

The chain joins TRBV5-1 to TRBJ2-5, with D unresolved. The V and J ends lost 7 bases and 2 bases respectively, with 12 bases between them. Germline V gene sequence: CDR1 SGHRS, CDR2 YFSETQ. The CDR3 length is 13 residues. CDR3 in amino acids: CASSLDLQETQYF. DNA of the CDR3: TGCGCCAGCTCCTTGGATCTGCAAGAGACCCAGTACTTC.

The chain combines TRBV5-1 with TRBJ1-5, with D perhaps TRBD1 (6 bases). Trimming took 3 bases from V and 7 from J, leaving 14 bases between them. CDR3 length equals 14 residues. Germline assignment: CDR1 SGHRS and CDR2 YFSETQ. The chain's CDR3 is CASSSIPGEQPQHF. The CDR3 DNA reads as TGCGCCAGCAGCTCCATCCCAGGGGAACAGCCCCAGCATTTT.

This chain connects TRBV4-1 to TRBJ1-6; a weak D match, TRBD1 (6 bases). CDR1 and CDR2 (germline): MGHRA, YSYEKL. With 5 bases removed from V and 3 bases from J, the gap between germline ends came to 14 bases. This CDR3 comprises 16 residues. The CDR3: CASSAGQSNYNSPLHF. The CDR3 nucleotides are TGCGCCAGCAGCGCAGGACAGTCCAACTATAATTCACCCCTCCACTTT.

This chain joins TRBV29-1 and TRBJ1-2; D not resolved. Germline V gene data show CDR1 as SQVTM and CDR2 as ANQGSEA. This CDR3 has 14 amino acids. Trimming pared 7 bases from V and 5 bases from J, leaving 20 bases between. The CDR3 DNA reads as TGCAGCGCCGGTCCCCCCCCGACGGGTTATGGCTACACCTTC. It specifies CSAGPPPTGYGYTF.

The CDR3, as DNA: TGTGCCAGCAGCCCAGTCCCGTACAGCACCGGGGAGCTGTTTTTT. The encoded protein is CASSPVPYSTGELFF. The genes are TRBV11-1 and TRBJ2-2; D unclear. Germline CDR1 reads SGHAT; CDR2 reads FQDESV (reference sequence). Trimming left V 5 bases short and J 4 bases short, with 14 bases between. The CDR3 consists of 15 residues.

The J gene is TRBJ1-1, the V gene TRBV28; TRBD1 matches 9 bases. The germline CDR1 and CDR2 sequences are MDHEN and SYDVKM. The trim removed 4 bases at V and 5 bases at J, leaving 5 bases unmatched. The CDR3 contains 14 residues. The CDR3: CASSYTGGGTEAFF. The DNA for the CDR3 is TGTGCCAGCAGTTATACAGGGGGCGGGACTGAAGCTTTCTTT. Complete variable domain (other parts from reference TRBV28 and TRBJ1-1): DVKVTQSSRYLVKRTGEKVFLECVQDMDHENMFWYRQDPGLGLRLIYFSYDVKMKEKGDIPEGYSVSREKKERFSLILESASTNQTSMYLCASSYTGGGTEAFFGQGTRLTVV.

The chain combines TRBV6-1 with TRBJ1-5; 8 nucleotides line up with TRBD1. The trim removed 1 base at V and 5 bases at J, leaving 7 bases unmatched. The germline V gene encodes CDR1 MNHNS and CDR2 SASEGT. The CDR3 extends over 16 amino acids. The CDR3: CASSEESQGAYQPQHF. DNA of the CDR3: TGTGCCAGCAGTGAAGAGTCGCAGGGGGCTTATCAGCCCCAGCATTTT.

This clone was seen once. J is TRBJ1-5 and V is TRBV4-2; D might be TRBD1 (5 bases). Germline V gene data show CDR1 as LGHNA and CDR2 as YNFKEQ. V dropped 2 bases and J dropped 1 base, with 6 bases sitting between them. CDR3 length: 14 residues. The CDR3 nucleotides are TGTGCCAGCAGCCAACAGGGAAGCAATCAGCCCCAGCATTTT. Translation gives CASSQQGSNQPQHF.

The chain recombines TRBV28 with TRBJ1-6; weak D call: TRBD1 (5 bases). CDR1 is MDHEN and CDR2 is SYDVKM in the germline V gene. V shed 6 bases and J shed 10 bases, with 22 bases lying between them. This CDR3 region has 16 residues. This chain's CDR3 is CASRAWGSGVGSPLHF. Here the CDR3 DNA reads TGTGCCAGCAGAGCCTGGGGCTCGGGGGTTGGATCACCCCTCCACTTT. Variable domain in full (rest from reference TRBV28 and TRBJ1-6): DVKVTQSSRYLVKRTGEKVFLECVQDMDHENMFWYRQDPGLGLRLIYFSYDVKMKEKGDIPEGYSVSREKKERFSLILESASTNQTSMYLCASRAWGSGVGSPLHFGNGTRLTVT.

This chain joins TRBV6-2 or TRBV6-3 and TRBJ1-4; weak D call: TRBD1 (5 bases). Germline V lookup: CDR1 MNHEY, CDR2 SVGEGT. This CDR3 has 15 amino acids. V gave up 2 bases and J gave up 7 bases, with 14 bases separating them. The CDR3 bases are TGTGCCAGCAGTTACACAGGAGCGTCGGGTGAAAAACTGTTTTTT. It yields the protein CASSYTGASGEKLFF.

The CDR3 protein is CATSRDQGGETQYF. The CDR3 DNA follows: TGTGCCACCAGCAGAGATCAGGGGGGAGAGACCCAGTACTTC. The chain joins TRBV15 to TRBJ2-5; weak D call: TRBD1 (7 bases). V gave up 0 bases and J gave up 4 bases, with 9 bases separating them. Germline V gives CDR1 LNHNV, CDR2 YYDKDF (reference sequence). The CDR3 is 14 residues long. The entire variable domain, with the rest obtained from reference TRBV15 and TRBJ2-5, is as follows: DAMVIQNPRYQVTQFGKPVTLSCSQTLNHNVMYWYQQKSSQAPKLLFHYYDKDFNNEADTPDNFQSRRPNTSFCFLDIRSPGLGDTAMYLCATSRDQGGETQYFGPGTRLLVL.

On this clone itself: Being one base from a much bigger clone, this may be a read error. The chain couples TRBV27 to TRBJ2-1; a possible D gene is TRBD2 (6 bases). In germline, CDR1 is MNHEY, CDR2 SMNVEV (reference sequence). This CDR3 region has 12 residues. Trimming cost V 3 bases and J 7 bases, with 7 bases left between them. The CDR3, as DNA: TGTGCCAGCAGTTTTGGGGGGAATGAGCAGTTCTTC. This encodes CASSFGGNEQFF.